The clone carrying this TCR beta chain has a count of ten or more. The target antigen is unknown. Preparation of the TCRbeta library was carried out with unique molecular identifiers. TCRdb reanalysed the PCR reads using MiXCR and keeps one entry per CDR3 protein. The sample includes around 180,000 distinct CDR3 sequences, around 10% seen only once; the top ten take about 13%. The data derive from a study of T-cell reconstitution after alpha-beta-depleted transplantation in children. General study results and limits: Some patients' high day-60 TCRbeta diversity was attributed to recipient cells surviving conditioning. Reportedly, alpha-beta T cells present about two months post-transplant originated from several hundred expanded clones of graft origin. When one year had passed after transplant, most T-cell counts and diversity came from newly produced T cells.

The V end was cut by 6 bases, the J end by 1 base, with 9 bases between. The V gene's germline CDR1 is MDHEN and CDR2 SYDVKM. The CDR3 length is 13 residues. The chain employs TRBV28 and TRBJ2-5; D may be TRBD1 (5 bases). This specimen consisted of PBMCs, obtained before TCRalphabeta/CD19-depleted stem cell transplant. This TCR was recovered from a boy younger than 10 with acute myeloid leukemia, due to receive a stem cell transplant. CDR3 bases: TGTGCCAGCAGCAGGGCCGTCCAAGAGACCCAGTACTTC. Its translation is CASSRAVQETQYF. The full variable domain, completed using reference TRBV28 and TRBJ2-5, is DVKVTQSSRYLVKRTGEKVFLECVQDMDHENMFWYRQDPGLGLRLIYFSYDVKMKEKGDIPEGYSVSREKKERFSLILESASTNQTSMYLCASSRAVQETQYFGPGTRLLVL.